This T cell receptor (beta chain) emerged from a study of naive CD8 T cells in extremely preterm neonates. Study results and limitations: Term neonates around 0.39%, young children 0.025% to 0.03%, adults about 0.01%; preterm neonates shared 2.5% to 3%.

As regards this clone: Its antigen is as yet unknown.

Without labor or membrane rupture, elective cesareans at roughly 35-42 weeks supplied term cord blood. Assay used: immunoSEQ multiplex PCR; TCRdb lists only in-frame clones, some missing. The sample yields about 6,100 clones, about 98% seen once. The germline V gene has CDR1 SGHRS and CDR2 YFSETQ. The CDR3 is 16 amino acids. Trimming shortened V by 0 bases and J by 3 bases, and 12 bases separated the two germline ends. This TCR derives from a newborn in good health. Specimen: naive CD8+ T cells from cord blood. The chain recombines TRBV5-1 with TRBJ2-2; D is unresolved. CDR3 residues: CASSLGISSDTGELFF. The CDR3 coding sequence is TGCGCCAGCAGCTTGGGGATTTCCAGCGACACCGGGGAGCTGTTTTTT.